This T cell receptor beta chain was identified during a study of immune characterization of retroperitoneal liposarcoma. MiXCR, applied by TCRdb to the PCR reads, yields one record per CDR3 protein. The sample lists about 11,000 distinct CDR3 sequences; around 28% were seen once. The receptor comes from a male donor with retroperitoneal liposarcoma. Sequencing was done on a sample of tumor tissue.

CDR3 loop: CASSLLRDSPLHF. CDR3 coding DNA: TGTGCCAGCAGCTTACTGAGAGATTCACCCCTCCACTTT. The gene calls are TRBV7-8 and TRBJ1-6; D remains ambiguous. In germline, CDR1 is SGHVS, CDR2 FQNEAQ. V was trimmed by 2 bases and J by 8 bases, leaving 7 bases between them. The CDR3 totals 13 residues.